This T cell receptor beta chain stems from a study of T cells in pancreatic ductal adenocarcinoma. Points from the study as a whole: Blood clonality (about 0.07) did not differ significantly from tumor (about 0.11). Blood had more productive templates and roughly 7.5-fold more unique clonotypes than tumor.

Between the trimmed V and J ends, which lost 0 bases and 1 base, there was a span of 9 bases. CDR1 and CDR2 from the germline V gene are MNHEY and SVGAGI. The CDR3 totals 16 residues. TCRdb keeps only in-frame clones here, not all; method: immunoSEQ multiplex PCR. The table has 100,000 or so clones, about 95% seen once. No neoadjuvant therapy was given to the selected pancreatic ductal adenocarcinoma patients before their surgery. As to this clone: What it binds is unknown.

The sequencing input was PBMCs. This receptor was identified in a human donor with pancreatic ductal adenocarcinoma. The chain couples TRBV6-5 to TRBJ2-2; D remains ambiguous. The CDR3 DNA reads TGTGCCAGCAGTTACTCGAAACTGAGGAACACCGGGGAGCTGTTTTTT. Translating gives CASSYSKLRNTGELFF.